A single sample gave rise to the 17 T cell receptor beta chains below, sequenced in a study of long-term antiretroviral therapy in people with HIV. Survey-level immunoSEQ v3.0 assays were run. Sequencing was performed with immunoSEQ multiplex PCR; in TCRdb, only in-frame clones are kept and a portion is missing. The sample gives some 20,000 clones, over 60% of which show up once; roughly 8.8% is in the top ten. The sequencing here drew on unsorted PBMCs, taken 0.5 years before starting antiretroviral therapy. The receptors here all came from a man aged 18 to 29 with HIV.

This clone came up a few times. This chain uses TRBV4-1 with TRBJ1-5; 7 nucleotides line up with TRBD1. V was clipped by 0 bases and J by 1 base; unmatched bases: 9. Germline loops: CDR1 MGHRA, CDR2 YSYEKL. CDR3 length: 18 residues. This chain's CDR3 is CASSQDSSTGISNQPQHF. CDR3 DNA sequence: TGCGCCAGCAGCCAAGATTCCTCGACAGGGATAAGCAATCAGCCCCAGCATTTT.

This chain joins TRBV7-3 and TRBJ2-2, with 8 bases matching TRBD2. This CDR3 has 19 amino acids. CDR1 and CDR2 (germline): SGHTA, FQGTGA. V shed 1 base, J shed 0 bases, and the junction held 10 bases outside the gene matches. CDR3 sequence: CASSLMEVAGYPNTGELFF. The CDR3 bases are TGTGCCAGCAGCTTAATGGAGGTAGCGGGGTACCCGAACACCGGGGAGCTGTTTTTT.

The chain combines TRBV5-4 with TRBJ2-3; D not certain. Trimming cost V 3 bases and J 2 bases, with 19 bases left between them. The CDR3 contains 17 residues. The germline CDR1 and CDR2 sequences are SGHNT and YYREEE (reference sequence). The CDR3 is CASSSPLIPYYTDTQYF. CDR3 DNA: TGTGCCAGCAGCTCCCCACTGATTCCGTATTACACAGATACGCAGTATTTT.

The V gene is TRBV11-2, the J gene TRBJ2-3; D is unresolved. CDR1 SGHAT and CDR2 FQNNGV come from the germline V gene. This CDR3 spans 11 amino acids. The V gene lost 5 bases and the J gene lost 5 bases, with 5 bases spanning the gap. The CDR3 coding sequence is TGTGCCAGCAGCGCCATAGATACGCAGTATTTT. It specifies CASSAIDTQYF. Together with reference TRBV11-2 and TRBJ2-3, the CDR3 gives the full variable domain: EAGVAQSPRYKIIEKRQSVAFWCNPISGHATLYWYQQILGQGPKLLIQFQNNGVVDDSQLPKDRFSAERLKGVDSTLKIQPAKLEDSAVYLCASSAIDTQYFGPGTRLTVL.

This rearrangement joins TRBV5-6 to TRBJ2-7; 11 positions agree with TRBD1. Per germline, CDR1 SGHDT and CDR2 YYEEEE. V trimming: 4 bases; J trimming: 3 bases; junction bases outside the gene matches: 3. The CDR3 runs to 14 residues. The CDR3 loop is CASSSGTGGYEQYF. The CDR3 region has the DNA TGTGCCAGCAGCAGCGGGACAGGGGGCTACGAGCAGTACTTC.

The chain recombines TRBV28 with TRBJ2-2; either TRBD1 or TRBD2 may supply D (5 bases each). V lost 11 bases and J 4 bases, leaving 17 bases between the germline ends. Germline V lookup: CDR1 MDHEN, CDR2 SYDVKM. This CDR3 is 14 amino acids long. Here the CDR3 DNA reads TGTGCCGGGCGGCGGGCAGGGCCCACCGGGGAGCTGTTTTTT. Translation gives CAGRRAGPTGELFF.

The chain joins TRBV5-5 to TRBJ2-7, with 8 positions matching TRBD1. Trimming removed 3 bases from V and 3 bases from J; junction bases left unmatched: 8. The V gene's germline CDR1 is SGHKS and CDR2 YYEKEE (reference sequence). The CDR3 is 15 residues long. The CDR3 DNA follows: TGTGCCAGCAGCTACACCGGGACAGGTGGCTACGAGCAGTACTTC. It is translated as CASSYTGTGGYEQYF. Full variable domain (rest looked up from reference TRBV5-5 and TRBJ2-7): DAGVTQSPTHLIKTRGQQVTLRCSPISGHKSVSWYQQVLGQGPQFIFQYYEKEERGRGNFPDRFSARQFPNYSSELNVNALLLGDSALYLCASSYTGTGGYEQYFGPGTRLTVT.

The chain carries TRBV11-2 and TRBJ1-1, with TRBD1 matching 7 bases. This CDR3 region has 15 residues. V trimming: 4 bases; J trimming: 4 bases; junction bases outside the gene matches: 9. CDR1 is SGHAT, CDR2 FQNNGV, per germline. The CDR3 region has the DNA TGTGCCAGCAGCTACCGGACAGGTTCGGGCACTGAAGCTTTCTTT. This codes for CASSYRTGSGTEAFF.

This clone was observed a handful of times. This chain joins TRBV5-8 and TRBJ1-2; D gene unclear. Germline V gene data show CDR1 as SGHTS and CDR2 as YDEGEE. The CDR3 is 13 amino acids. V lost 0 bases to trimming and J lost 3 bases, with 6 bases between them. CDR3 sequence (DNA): TGTGCCAGCAGCTTGGGCGGAGACTATGGCTACACCTTC. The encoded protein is CASSLGGDYGYTF.

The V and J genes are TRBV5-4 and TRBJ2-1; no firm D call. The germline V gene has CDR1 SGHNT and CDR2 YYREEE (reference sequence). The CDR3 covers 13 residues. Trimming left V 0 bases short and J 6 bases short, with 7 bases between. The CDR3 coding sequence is TGTGCCAGCAGCTTGGAAGCGTTCAATGAGCAGTTCTTC. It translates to CASSLEAFNEQFF.

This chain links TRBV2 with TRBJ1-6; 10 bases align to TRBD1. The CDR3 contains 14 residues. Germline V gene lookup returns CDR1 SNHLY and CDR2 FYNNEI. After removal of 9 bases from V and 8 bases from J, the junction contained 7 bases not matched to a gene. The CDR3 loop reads CARTGGLRDSPLHF. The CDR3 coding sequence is TGTGCCAGGACAGGGGGCCTACGTGATTCACCCCTCCACTTT.

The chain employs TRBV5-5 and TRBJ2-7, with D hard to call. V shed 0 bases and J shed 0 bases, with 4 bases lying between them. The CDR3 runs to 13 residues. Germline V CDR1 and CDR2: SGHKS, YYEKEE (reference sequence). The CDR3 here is CASSLASSYEQYF. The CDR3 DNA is TGTGCCAGCAGCTTGGCGAGCTCCTACGAGCAGTACTTC. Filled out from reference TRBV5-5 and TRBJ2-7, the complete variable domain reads DAGVTQSPTHLIKTRGQQVTLRCSPISGHKSVSWYQQVLGQGPQFIFQYYEKEERGRGNFPDRFSARQFPNYSSELNVNALLLGDSALYLCASSLASSYEQYFGPGTRLTVT.

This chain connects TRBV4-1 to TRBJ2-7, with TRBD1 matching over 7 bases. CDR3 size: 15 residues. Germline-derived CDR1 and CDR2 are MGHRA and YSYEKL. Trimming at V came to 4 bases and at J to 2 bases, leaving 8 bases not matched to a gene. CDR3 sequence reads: CASSPGGFSAYEQYF. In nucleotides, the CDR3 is TGCGCCAGCAGCCCAGGGGGTTTCAGCGCCTACGAGCAGTACTTC.

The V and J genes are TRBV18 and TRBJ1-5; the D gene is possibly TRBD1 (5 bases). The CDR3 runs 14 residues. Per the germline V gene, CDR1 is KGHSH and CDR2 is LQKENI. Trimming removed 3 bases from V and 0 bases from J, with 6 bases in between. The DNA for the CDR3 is TGTGCCAGCTCACCGGGGGGTAGCAATCAGCCCCAGCATTTT. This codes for CASSPGGSNQPQHF.

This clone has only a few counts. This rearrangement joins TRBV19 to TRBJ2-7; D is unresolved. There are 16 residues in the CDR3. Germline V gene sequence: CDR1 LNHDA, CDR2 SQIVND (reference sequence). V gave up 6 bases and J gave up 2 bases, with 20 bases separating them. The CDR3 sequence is CASSTLRTDLTYEQYF. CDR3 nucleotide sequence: TGTGCCAGTAGCACACTCAGGACCGACCTTACCTACGAGCAGTACTTC.

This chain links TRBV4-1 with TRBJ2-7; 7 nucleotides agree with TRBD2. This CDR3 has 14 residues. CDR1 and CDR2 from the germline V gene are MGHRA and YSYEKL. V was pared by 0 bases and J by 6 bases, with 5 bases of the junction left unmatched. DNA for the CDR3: TGCGCCAGCAGCCAAGAGGCGGGAGCGGTCGAGCAGTACTTC. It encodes CASSQEAGAVEQYF.

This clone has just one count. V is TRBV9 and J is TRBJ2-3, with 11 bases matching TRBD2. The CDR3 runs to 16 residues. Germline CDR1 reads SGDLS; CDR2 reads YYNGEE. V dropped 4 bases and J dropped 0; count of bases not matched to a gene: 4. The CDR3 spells CASSPRTSGSTDTQYF. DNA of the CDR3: TGTGCCAGCAGCCCCCGGACTAGCGGGAGCACAGATACGCAGTATTTT.